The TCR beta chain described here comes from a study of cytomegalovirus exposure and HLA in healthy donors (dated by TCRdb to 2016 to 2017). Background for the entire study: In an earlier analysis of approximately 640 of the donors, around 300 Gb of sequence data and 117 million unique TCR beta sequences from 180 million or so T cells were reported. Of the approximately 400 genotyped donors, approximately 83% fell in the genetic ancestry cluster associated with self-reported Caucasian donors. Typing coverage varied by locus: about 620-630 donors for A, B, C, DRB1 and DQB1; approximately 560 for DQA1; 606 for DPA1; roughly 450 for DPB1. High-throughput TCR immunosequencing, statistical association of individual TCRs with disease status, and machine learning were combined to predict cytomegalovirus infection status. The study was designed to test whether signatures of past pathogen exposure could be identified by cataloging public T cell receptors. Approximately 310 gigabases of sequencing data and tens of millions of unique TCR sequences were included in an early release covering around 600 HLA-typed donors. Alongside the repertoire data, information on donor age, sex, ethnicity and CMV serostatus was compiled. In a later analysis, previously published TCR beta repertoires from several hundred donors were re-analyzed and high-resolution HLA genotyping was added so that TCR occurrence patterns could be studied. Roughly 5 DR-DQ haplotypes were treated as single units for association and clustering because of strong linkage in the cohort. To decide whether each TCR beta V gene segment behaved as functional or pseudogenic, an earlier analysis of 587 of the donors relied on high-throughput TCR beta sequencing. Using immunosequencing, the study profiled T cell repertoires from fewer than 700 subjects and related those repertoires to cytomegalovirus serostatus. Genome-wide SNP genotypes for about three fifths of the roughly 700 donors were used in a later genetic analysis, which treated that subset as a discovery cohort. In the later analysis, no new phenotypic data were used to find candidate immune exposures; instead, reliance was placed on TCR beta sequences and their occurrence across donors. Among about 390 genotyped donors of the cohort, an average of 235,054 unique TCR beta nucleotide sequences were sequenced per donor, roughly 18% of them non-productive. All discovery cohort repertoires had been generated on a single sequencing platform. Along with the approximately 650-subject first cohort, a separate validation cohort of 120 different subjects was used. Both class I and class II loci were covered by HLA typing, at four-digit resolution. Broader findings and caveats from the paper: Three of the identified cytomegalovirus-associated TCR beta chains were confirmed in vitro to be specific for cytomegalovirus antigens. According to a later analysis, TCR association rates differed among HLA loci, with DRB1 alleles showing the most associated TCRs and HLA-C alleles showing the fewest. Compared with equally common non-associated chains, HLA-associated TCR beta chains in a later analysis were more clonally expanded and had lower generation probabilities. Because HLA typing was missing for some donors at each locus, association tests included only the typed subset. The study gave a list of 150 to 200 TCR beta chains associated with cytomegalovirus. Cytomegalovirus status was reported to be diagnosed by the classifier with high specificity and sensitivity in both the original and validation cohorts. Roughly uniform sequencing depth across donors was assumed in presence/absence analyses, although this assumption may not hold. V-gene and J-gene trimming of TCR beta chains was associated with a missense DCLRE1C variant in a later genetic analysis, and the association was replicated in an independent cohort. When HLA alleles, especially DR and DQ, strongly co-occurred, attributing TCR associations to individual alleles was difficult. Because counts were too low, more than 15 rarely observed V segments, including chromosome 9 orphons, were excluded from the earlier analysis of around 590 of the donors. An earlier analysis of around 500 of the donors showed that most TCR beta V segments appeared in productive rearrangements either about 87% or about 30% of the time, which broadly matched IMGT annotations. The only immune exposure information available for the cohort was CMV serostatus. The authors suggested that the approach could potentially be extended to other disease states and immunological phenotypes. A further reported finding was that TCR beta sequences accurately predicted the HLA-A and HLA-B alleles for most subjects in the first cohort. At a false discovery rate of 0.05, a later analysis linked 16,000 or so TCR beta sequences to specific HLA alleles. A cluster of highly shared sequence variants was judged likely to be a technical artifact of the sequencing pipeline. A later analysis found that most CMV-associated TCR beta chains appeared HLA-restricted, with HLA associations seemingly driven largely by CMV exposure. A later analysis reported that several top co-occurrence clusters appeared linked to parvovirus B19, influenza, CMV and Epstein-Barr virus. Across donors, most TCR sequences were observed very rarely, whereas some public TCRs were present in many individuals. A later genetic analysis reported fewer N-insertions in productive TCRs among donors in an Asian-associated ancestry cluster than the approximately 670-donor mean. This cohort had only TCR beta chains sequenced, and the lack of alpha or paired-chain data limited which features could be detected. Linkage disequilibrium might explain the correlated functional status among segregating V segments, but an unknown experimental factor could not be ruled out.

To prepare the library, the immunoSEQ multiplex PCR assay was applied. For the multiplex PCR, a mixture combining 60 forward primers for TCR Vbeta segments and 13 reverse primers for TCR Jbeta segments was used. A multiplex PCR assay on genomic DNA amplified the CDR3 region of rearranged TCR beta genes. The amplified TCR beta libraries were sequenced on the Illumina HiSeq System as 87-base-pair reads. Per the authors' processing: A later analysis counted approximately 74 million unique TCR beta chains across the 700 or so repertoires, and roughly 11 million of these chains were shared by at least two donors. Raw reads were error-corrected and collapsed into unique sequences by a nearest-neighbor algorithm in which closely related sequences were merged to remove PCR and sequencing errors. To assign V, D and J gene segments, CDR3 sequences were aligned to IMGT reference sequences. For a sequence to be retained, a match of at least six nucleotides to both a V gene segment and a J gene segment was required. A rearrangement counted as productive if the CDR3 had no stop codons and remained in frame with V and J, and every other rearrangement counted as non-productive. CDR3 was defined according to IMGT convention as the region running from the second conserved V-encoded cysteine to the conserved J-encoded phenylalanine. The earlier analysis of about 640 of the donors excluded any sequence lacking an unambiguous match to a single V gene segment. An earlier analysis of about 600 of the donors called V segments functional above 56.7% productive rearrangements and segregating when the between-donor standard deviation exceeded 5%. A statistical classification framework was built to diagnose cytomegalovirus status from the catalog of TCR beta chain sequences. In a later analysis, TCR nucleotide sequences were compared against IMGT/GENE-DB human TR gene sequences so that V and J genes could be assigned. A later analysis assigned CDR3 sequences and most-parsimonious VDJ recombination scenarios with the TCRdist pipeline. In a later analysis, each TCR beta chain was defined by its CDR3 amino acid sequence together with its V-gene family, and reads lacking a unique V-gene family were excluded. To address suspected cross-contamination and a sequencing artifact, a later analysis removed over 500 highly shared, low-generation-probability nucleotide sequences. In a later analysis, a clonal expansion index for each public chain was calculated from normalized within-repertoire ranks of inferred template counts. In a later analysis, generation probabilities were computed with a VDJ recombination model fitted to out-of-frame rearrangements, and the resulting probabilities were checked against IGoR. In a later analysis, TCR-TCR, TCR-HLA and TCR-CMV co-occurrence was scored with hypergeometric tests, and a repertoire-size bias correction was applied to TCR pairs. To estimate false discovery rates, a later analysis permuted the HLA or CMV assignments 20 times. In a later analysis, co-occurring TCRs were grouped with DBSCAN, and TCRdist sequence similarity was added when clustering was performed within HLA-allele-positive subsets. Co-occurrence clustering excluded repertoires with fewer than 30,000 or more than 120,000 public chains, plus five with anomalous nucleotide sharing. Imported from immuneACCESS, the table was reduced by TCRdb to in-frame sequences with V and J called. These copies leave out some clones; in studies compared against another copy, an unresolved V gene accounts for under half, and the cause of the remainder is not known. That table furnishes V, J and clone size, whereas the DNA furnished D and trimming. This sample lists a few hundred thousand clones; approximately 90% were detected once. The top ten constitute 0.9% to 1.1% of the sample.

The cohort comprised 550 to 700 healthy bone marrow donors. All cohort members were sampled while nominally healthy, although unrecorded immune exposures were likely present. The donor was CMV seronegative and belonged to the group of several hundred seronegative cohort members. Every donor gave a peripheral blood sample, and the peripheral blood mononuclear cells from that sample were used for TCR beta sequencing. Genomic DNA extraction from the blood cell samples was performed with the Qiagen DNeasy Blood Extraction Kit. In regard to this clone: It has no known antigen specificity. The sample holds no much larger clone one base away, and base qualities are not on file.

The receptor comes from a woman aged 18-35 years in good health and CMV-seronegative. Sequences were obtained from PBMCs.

The CDR3 region has the sequence CASRDNLAQFF. The nucleotides are TGTGCCAGCAGGGACAATCTCGCGCAGTTCTTC. The chain is assembled from TRBV2 and TRBJ2-1; the D region possibly corresponds to TRBD1 (5 bases align). The CDR3 covers 11 residues, taking in both the cysteine and the phenylalanine. Only the CDR3 portion is preserved as DNA: 33 bases, with reading frame beginning at the first base. CDR1 and CDR2 are drawn from the germline V gene: SNHLY, FYNNEI. V lost 6 bases and J lost 12 bases; the stretch between them is 12 bases long.